This entry describes one TCR beta chain. This entry comes from a study of regulatory T cells in long-lasting Graves disease. Time point described: persistent/refractory GD, antithyroid drugs over 5 years with positive TRAb. Generation of the TCR library employed RNA extracted from PBMCs. There are 12 residues in the CDR3. Germline values: CDR1 LNHDA, CDR2 SQIVND (reference sequence). V was clipped by 0 bases and J by 8 bases, with 7 bases between them. Arm-PCR with iRepertoire HTBI primers amplified the CDR3 regions for these TCR beta libraries. TCRdb fed the multiplex PCR reads into MiXCR, producing one record per CDR3 protein. The data show fewer than 550,000 distinct CDR3 sequences, with under 25% seen just once and approximately 6.4% held by the top ten.

This chain joins TRBV19 and TRBJ1-2; unclear D gene. Specimen: peripheral blood mononuclear cells (PBMCs), collected when the disease was refractory, from a patient treated with antithyroid drugs. The receptor's source is a female donor with Graves disease. The CDR3 reads CASSIDPGGYTF. The CDR3 nucleotides are TGTGCCAGTAGTATAGATCCGGGCGGCTACACCTTC.